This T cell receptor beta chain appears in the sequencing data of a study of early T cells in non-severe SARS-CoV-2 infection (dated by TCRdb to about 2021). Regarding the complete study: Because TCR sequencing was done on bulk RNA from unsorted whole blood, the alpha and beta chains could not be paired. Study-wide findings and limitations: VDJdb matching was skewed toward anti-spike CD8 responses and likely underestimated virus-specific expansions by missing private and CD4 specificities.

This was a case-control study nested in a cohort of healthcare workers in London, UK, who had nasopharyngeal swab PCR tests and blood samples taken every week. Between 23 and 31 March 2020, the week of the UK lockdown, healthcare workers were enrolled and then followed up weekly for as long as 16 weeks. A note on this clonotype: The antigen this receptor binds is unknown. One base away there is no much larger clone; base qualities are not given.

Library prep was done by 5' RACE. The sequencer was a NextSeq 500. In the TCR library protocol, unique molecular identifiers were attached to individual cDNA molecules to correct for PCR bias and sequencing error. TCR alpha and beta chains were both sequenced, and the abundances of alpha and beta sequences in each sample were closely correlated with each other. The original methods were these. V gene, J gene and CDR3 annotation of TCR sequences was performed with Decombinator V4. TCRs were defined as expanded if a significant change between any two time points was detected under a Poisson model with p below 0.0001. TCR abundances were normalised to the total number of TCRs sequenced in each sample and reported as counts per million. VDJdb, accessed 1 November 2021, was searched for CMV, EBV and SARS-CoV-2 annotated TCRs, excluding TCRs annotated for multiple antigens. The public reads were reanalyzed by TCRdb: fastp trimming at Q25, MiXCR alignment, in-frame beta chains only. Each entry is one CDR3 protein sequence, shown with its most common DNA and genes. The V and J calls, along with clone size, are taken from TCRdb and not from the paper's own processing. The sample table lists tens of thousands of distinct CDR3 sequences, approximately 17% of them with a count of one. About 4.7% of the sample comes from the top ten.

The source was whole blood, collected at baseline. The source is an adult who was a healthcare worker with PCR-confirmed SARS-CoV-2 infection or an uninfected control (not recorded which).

The CDR3 has the sequence CASQGDTGGSPLHF. The bases read TGTGCCAGTCAAGGGGATACAGGGGGTTCACCCCTCCACTTT. In this chain, TRBV9 is recombined with TRBJ1-6; 8 central nucleotides agree with TRBD1. The germline V gene supplies CDR1 SGDLS and CDR2 YYNGEE. V is trimmed back by 8 bases and J by 9 bases, and the junction contains 10 bases that no gene match accounts for. The cysteine opens and the phenylalanine closes a CDR3 of 14 amino acids. Kept here is only the CDR3 DNA, which spans 42 bases and is read in frame from base 1.